This T cell receptor beta chain emerged from a study of radiation and T cells in renal cell carcinoma. The table came from immunoSEQ multiplex PCR; TCRdb's copy has only in-frame clones and leaves some out. The table shows around 94,000 clones, with 70% to 90% occurring only once. Note on this clone: Its cognate antigen is unknown.

Whole-study findings and limits: In blood, top tumor clones expanded by 2 weeks, shrinking by 4.

The time point denotes: blood 4 weeks post-SBRT, at nephrectomy. Noted treatment: 15 Gy SBRT to primary tumor, nephrectomy 4 weeks later. Nephrectomy followed 15 Gy stereotactic body radiation by 4 weeks. After SBRT, blood was collected at 2 and 4 weeks, plus baseline. Sequencing was performed on blood, taken from a patient whose treatment included radiotherapy and nephrectomy. The receptor comes from a man in his fifties with renal cell carcinoma.

CDR3 DNA sequence: TGTGCCAGCAGTTTAACCCCCTGGGACAGGGCATTCGGGTCACCCCTCCACTTT. Translated, it gives CASSLTPWDRAFGSPLHF. The gene calls are TRBV27 and TRBJ1-6; 9 nucleotides line up with TRBD1. There are 18 residues in the CDR3. Germline trimming cut 2 bases from V and 10 bases from J; bases unmatched to any gene: 15. Germline CDR1 is MNHEY and CDR2 is SMNVEV (reference sequence).